A single sample gave rise to the 26 T cell receptor beta chains below, sequenced in a study of blood T cell repertoires in COVID-19. The method was immunoSEQ multiplex PCR; TCRdb's version includes in-frame clones alone and lacks a portion of them. The data hold around 300,000 clones, with 90% to 95% observed a single time. Sequencing used peripheral blood. These receptors all come from a woman aged 30 to 39 with COVID-19, enrolled during active disease.

The chain is built from TRBV19 and TRBJ1-2; 12 nucleotides line up with TRBD1. The ends lost 3 bases at V and 7 bases at J; junction bases unmatched: 15. Germline V lookup: CDR1 LNHDA, CDR2 SQIVND (reference sequence). This CDR3 spans 18 amino acids. The CDR3 DNA sequence: TGTGCCAGTAGTATGGGCCCCCTACGGGACAGGGGGCAACGTGGCTACACCTTC. This sequence encodes CASSMGPLRDRGQRGYTF.

The chain couples TRBV6-2 or TRBV6-3 to TRBJ1-5; tentative D call: TRBD1 (5 bases). Trimming removed 5 bases from V and 5 bases from J, with 16 bases in between. The CDR3 extends over 15 amino acids. Germline assignment: CDR1 MNHEY and CDR2 SVGEGT. The CDR3 protein is CASSPGSREDQPQHF. DNA for the CDR3: TGTGCCAGCAGTCCGGGGAGCAGGGAGGATCAGCCCCAGCATTTT.

V usage is TRBV6-1 and J usage is TRBJ2-7; D is possibly TRBD1 (6 bases). The CDR3 loop spans 12 amino acids. V dropped 2 bases and J dropped 12 bases, with 14 bases sitting between them. Germline CDR1 reads MNHNS; CDR2 reads SASEGT. Here the CDR3 reads CASSEKDSRGYF. The CDR3, as DNA: TGTGCCAGCAGTGAAAAGGACAGTAGGGGGTACTTC.

V and J are TRBV27 and TRBJ2-5; maybe TRBD2 (7 bases). The V and J ends lost 2 bases and 5 bases respectively, with 21 bases between them. The V gene's germline CDR1 is MNHEY and CDR2 SMNVEV (reference sequence). This CDR3 spans 17 amino acids. In DNA, the CDR3 is TGTGCCAGCAGTTTAAGGGGGGCGGGAGTGATGGTGGAGACCCAGTACTTC. Its protein product is CASSLRGAGVMVETQYF.

The V gene is TRBV30, the J gene TRBJ1-2, with D perhaps TRBD1 (6 bases). The V end was cut by 3 bases, the J end by 2 bases, with 16 bases between. Germline-derived CDR1 and CDR2 are GTSNPN and SVGIG (reference sequence). The CDR3 loop spans 15 amino acids. CDR3 coding DNA: TGTGCCTGGAGACAGGGTAGGACGATAAACTATGGCTACACCTTC. The encoded protein is CAWRQGRTINYGYTF.

The rearrangement joins TRBV19 to TRBJ1-5; the D gene is possibly TRBD1 (6 bases). Germline CDR1 LNHDA, CDR2 SQIVND (reference sequence). The CDR3 contains 13 residues. V was pared by 7 bases and J by 6 bases, with 13 bases between. This chain's CDR3 is CASNTGLGQPQHF. For the CDR3, the DNA is TGTGCCAGTAATACAGGGCTGGGTCAGCCCCAGCATTTT.

V is TRBV7-9 and J is TRBJ1-5; 12 bases map to TRBD1. The CDR3 consists of 17 residues. Germline assignment: CDR1 SEHNR and CDR2 FQNEAQ (reference sequence). V was clipped by 4 bases and J by 0 bases; unmatched bases: 4. CDR3 in DNA: TGTGCCAGCAGCTCCGGGACAGGGGGCCTTAGCAATCAGCCCCAGCATTTT. Its protein product is CASSSGTGGLSNQPQHF.

This clone was counted once. The chain has TRBV27 and TRBJ2-7; tentatively, D is TRBD1 (5 bases). CDR1 is MNHEY and CDR2 is SMNVEV in the germline V gene (reference sequence). The CDR3 runs 15 residues. V shed 6 bases and J shed 1 base, with 16 bases lying between them. This CDR3 is CASRRSTEGSYEQYF. CDR3 bases: TGTGCCAGCAGACGCTCGACAGAAGGGTCCTACGAGCAGTACTTC.

V usage is TRBV3-1 (or the pseudogene TRBV3-2) and J usage is TRBJ2-7; TRBD2 aligns across 9 bases. CDR1 and CDR2 from the germline V gene are LGHDT and YNNKEL (reference sequence). V lost 3 bases to trimming and J lost 2 bases; unmatched junction nucleotides: 2. This CDR3 is 14 amino acids long. Written as DNA, the CDR3 is TGTGCCAGCAGCCAGGAGCGGGGGGCCTACGAGCAGTACTTC. Its protein is CASSQERGAYEQYF.

V and J are TRBV5-4 and TRBJ1-2; D possibly corresponds to TRBD1 (5 bases). From germline, CDR1 is SGHNT and CDR2 YYREEE (reference sequence). The CDR3 consists of 14 residues. Deletions cut 0 bases from V and 6 bases from J, with 12 bases between. The CDR3 protein is CASSLGDYGNGYTF. The CDR3 DNA reads as TGTGCCAGCAGCTTGGGGGACTATGGAAATGGCTACACCTTC. Filled out from reference TRBV5-4 and TRBJ1-2, the complete variable domain reads ETGVTQSPTHLIKTRGQQVTLRCSSQSGHNTVSWYQQALGQGPQFIFQYYREEENGRGNFPPRFSGLQFPNYSSELNVNALELDDSALYLCASSLGDYGNGYTFGSGTRLTVV.

This sequence joins TRBV4-2 and TRBJ2-7, with 7 bases lining up with TRBD1. This CDR3 comprises 16 residues. Trimming cost V 1 base and J 3 bases; bases outside gene matches: 9. Germline V CDR1 and CDR2: LGHNA, YNFKEQ. In DNA form, the CDR3 reads TGTGCCAGCAGCCAAGTTTCGAGACAGGGTTACTACGAGCAGTACTTC. Translated: CASSQVSRQGYYEQYF.

In DNA, the CDR3 is TGCGCCAGCATCGGGCTAGCGGGAGGAAATGAGCAGTTCTTC. This encodes CASIGLAGGNEQFF. The chain couples TRBV5-1 to TRBJ2-1, with TRBD2 matching 11 bases. V lost 6 bases and J lost 7; bases outside the gene matches: 6. This CDR3 spans 14 amino acids. Germline CDR1 reads SGHRS; CDR2 reads YFSETQ.

This chain uses TRBV19 with TRBJ2-5; D is perhaps TRBD1 (6 bases). CDR3 length equals 16 residues. CDR1 and CDR2 (germline): LNHDA, SQIVND (reference sequence). Trimming took off 3 bases at V and 5 bases at J, with 19 bases between the two ends. CDR3 sequence reads: CASSIAPQQGWETQYF. The CDR3 DNA is TGTGCCAGTAGTATCGCACCCCAACAGGGTTGGGAGACCCAGTACTTC. Complete variable domain (other parts from reference TRBV19 and TRBJ2-5): DGGITQSPKYLFRKEGQNVTLSCEQNLNHDAMYWYRQDPGQGLRLIYYSQIVNDFQKGDIAEGYSVSREKKESFPLTVTSAQKNPTAFYLCASSIAPQQGWETQYFGPGTRLLVL.

V is TRBV19 and J is TRBJ2-1; TRBD2 matches at 9 bases. The CDR3 sequence is 16 residues long. Germline V gives CDR1 LNHDA, CDR2 SQIVND (reference sequence). V gave up 3 bases and J gave up 3 bases; unmatched junction bases: 6. The CDR3 here is CASSIFSGGNYNEQFF. For the CDR3, the DNA is TGTGCCAGTAGTATCTTTAGCGGGGGAAACTACAATGAGCAGTTCTTC.

The chain couples TRBV15 to TRBJ1-4; TRBD1 matches at 9 bases. With 5 bases clipped from V and 3 bases from J, the junction kept 10 bases outside the gene matches. Germline V gives CDR1 LNHNV, CDR2 YYDKDF (reference sequence). The CDR3 contains 17 residues. The CDR3 bases are TGTGCCACCAGCCCAAGTCCGGGACAGGGACCTAATGAAAAACTGTTTTTT. Its translation is CATSPSPGQGPNEKLFF.

J is TRBJ2-1 and V is TRBV27; D perhaps matches TRBD1 (6 bases). The CDR3 covers 18 residues. V shed 2 bases and J shed 0 bases, with 17 bases lying between them. In germline, CDR1 is MNHEY, CDR2 SMNVEV (reference sequence). The CDR3 DNA is TGTGCCAGCAGTTTAAAGGGGCAGGGGATTAGCTCCTACAATGAGCAGTTCTTC. It specifies CASSLKGQGISSYNEQFF.

This clone was picked up one time. This chain uses TRBV11-3 with TRBJ2-3; the D gene is possibly TRBD2 (6 bases). The length of the CDR3 is 15 residues. Germline CDR1 and CDR2: SGHNT and YENEEA. The V end lost 5 bases, the J end lost 1 base, and 13 bases lay between the germline ends. The DNA of the CDR3 is TGTGCCAGCAGCACCCGGGACTCAGGCACAGATACGCAGTATTTT. As protein: CASSTRDSGTDTQYF.

The chain links TRBV4-2 to TRBJ2-3; a weak D match, TRBD2 (6 bases). The germline CDR1 and CDR2 sequences are LGHNA and YNFKEQ. V was clipped by 5 bases and J by 4 bases, with 22 bases between them. The CDR3 is made up of 17 amino acids. CDR3 region: CASSGRSGVPTADTQYF. The CDR3 DNA follows: TGTGCCAGCAGCGGTCGTTCGGGAGTACCCACCGCAGATACGCAGTATTTT.

In this sample, this clone turned up a few times. The chain recombines TRBV19 with TRBJ2-7, with D maybe TRBD1 (6 bases). From germline, CDR1 is LNHDA and CDR2 SQIVND (reference sequence). V was pared by 3 bases and J by 2 bases, with 14 bases between. The CDR3 has 15 amino acids. The CDR3 reads CASSMSRGLAYEQYF. Written as DNA, the CDR3 is TGTGCCAGTAGTATGTCCAGGGGCTTGGCCTACGAGCAGTACTTC.

This chain links TRBV7-9 with TRBJ2-3; D gene ambiguous. The CDR3 loop spans 13 amino acids. V lost 1 base to trimming and J lost 5 bases, with 7 bases between them. From germline, CDR1 is SEHNR and CDR2 FQNEAQ (reference sequence). The CDR3: CASSLDSGDTQYF. CDR3 sequence (DNA): TGTGCCAGCAGCTTAGATAGTGGAGATACGCAGTATTTT.

The chain links TRBV5-6 to TRBJ2-7; tentatively, D is TRBD2 (6 bases). Between the trimmed V and J ends, which lost 1 base and 0 bases, there was a span of 11 bases. This CDR3 comprises 15 residues. Germline assignment: CDR1 SGHDT and CDR2 YYEEEE. The chain's CDR3 is CASSLWRDPSYEQYF. CDR3 sequence (DNA): TGTGCCAGCAGCTTGTGGCGGGATCCCTCCTACGAGCAGTACTTC.

This clone was seen only once. The V and J genes are TRBV27 and TRBJ2-6, with 12 bases lining up with TRBD1. The CDR3 sequence is 17 residues long. With 5 bases clipped from V and 4 bases from J, the junction kept 6 bases outside the gene matches. The germline V gene has CDR1 MNHEY and CDR2 SMNVEV (reference sequence). The CDR3 bases are TGTGCCAGCAGTCCAGGGACAGGGGGCGCCGGGGCCAACGTCCTGACTTTC. It is translated as CASSPGTGGAGANVLTF.

In the case of this clone: In the same sample, other DNA sequences code for this CDR3. The rearrangement joins TRBV27 to TRBJ2-7, with TRBD1 matching 11 bases. The CDR3 consists of 14 residues. The junction had 4 bases not matched to a gene; V was cut back by 2 bases and J by 7 bases. Germline V gene data show CDR1 as MNHEY and CDR2 as SMNVEV (reference sequence). The CDR3 loop is CASSLRDRGGEQYF. The DNA of the CDR3 is TGTGCCAGCAGTTTAAGGGACAGGGGGGGGGAGCAGTACTTC.

CDR3 region: CASSMDRTHNEQFF. The CDR3 DNA is TGTGCCAGCAGTATGGACAGGACCCACAATGAGCAGTTCTTC. J is TRBJ2-1 and V is TRBV27; 7 bases agree with TRBD1. Trimming cost V 5 bases and J 5 bases; bases outside gene matches: 6. Germline CDR1 is MNHEY and CDR2 is SMNVEV (reference sequence). The CDR3 sequence is 14 residues long.

Regarding this clone: The same CDR3 also results from other DNA sequences found in this sample. This chain connects TRBV7-8 to TRBJ1-2; 7 nucleotides agree with TRBD1. J was trimmed by 4 bases and V by 3 bases; bases with no gene match: 5. Germline CDR1 and CDR2: SGHVS and FQNEAQ. The CDR3 is 14 residues long. The CDR3 sequence: CASSLSGQSYGYTF. The CDR3 DNA sequence: TGTGCCAGCAGCTTGTCGGGACAGTCCTATGGCTACACCTTC.

The chain has TRBV5-1 and TRBJ2-4; 11 nucleotides match TRBD2. Germline-derived CDR1 and CDR2 are SGHRS and YFSETQ. The trim removed 4 bases at V and 0 bases at J, leaving 6 bases unmatched. The CDR3 sequence is 17 residues long. The CDR3 DNA sequence: TGCGCCAGCAGCCCCGGGACTAGCGGACTAGCCAAAAACATTCAGTACTTC. It encodes CASSPGTSGLAKNIQYF.